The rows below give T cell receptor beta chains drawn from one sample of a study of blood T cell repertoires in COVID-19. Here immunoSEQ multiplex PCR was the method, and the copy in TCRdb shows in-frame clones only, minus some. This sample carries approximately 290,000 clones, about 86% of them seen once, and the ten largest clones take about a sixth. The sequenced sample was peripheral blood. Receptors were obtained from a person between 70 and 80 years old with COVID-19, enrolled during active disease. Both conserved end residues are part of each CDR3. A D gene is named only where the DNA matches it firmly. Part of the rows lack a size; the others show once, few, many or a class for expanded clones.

TGTGCCAGCAGTTATGGACAGGGAAACCTACCGAACACTGAAGCTTTCTTT	CASSYGQGNLPNTEAFF	.	TRBV6-9	TRBD1	TRBJ1-1
TGTGCCAGCAGTACTGGACAACCCAGACCGACACAAGAGACCCAGTACTTC	CASSTGQPRPTQETQYF	.	TRBV6-2/TRBV6-3	.	TRBJ2-5
TGCAGTGCTAGAGATGCTAGCCGTCGGTTCTTC	CSARDASRRFF	.	TRBV20-1	.	TRBJ2-1
TGTGCCAGCAGCTTAACAGCGGGAGCGAACACCGGGGAGCTGTTTTTT	CASSLTAGANTGELFF	.	TRBV7-3	TRBD2	TRBJ2-2
TGTGCCAGCAGCACAGGATTCAGTCTACGCCGGAATTCACCCCTCCACTTT	CASSTGFSLRRNSPLHF	.	TRBV5-6	.	TRBJ1-6
TGTGCCAGCAGCCAGCTAATACATACGCTAGGCAGGGGAGAGACCCAGTACTTC	CASSQLIHTLGRGETQYF	.	TRBV3-1/TRBV3-2	.	TRBJ2-5
TGTGCCAGCAGCCCATCCTTGGGACAGGGAAGCAATCAGCCCCAGCATTTT	CASSPSLGQGSNQPQHF	.	TRBV7-8	TRBD1	TRBJ1-5
TGCGCCAGCAGCTTGGCCGGGACTAGCGGGGCTTACGAGCAGTACTTC	CASSLAGTSGAYEQYF	.	TRBV5-1	TRBD2	TRBJ2-7
TGTGCCAGCAGCCGTATACAAGAGACCCAGTACTTC	CASSRIQETQYF	.	TRBV7-2	.	TRBJ2-5
TGTGCCAGCAGCGTAGGGGGGGGCCAAGAGACCCAGTACTTC	CASSVGGGQETQYF	.	TRBV9	TRBD2	TRBJ2-5
TGCGCCAGCAGCTCGGGACTGTTGGCCGGGGAGCTGTTTTTT	CASSSGLLAGELFF	.	TRBV5-1	.	TRBJ2-2
TGCGCCAGCAGCTTACTAGCGGGAGCCTATGAGCAGTTCTTC	CASSLLAGAYEQFF	.	TRBV5-1	TRBD2	TRBJ2-1
TGTGCCAGCAGTTACTCCTCCGGGGGTCCCTACAATGAGCAGTTCTTC	CASSYSSGGPYNEQFF	.	TRBV6-5	.	TRBJ2-1
TGCGCCAGCAGCTTGGTGAAGGGGCTGATTATGAACACCGGGGAGCTGTTTTTT	CASSLVKGLIMNTGELFF	.	TRBV5-1	.	TRBJ2-2
TGTGCCAGCAGTCGTGGGGGTAGCGGCCTGAATGAGCAGTTCTTC	CASSRGGSGLNEQFF	.	TRBV6-5	.	TRBJ2-1
TGTGCCAGCAGTTTATCGTCTCGACAGGGGGAGCCCCAGCATTTT	CASSLSSRQGEPQHF	.	TRBV27	TRBD1	TRBJ1-5
TGCAGTGCTACGACAGGGGTCGGCTACACCTTC	CSATTGVGYTF	.	TRBV20-1	TRBD1	TRBJ1-2
TGTGCCAGCAGCTTCGGGGGAAGCTCCTACGAGCAGTACTTC	CASSFGGSSYEQYF	once	TRBV7-9	.	TRBJ2-7
TGTGCCTGGAGTGTGGGGGGTAAAGATGGCTACACCTTC	CAWSVGGKDGYTF	.	TRBV30	.	TRBJ1-2
TGTGCCAGCAGCTATGGACAGTTCAATCAGCCCCAGCATTTT	CASSYGQFNQPQHF	few	TRBV7-9	.	TRBJ1-5
TGCGCCAGCAGCCAAGATATCGGTGGGACAGGGAGAGGCTATGGCTACACCTTC	CASSQDIGGTGRGYGYTF	.	TRBV4-1	TRBD1	TRBJ1-2
TGCGCCAGCAGCCGGACGGGGTTCTCTGGAAACACCATATATTTT	CASSRTGFSGNTIYF	.	TRBV5-1	.	TRBJ1-3
TGTGCCATCACCGAAGGGGAAGGCTTGGGATCACCCCTCCACTTT	CAITEGEGLGSPLHF	.	TRBV10-3	.	TRBJ1-6
TGTGCCAGCAGTTTCGGGTTGAACACTGAAGCTTTCTTT	CASSFGLNTEAFF	.	TRBV27	.	TRBJ1-1
TGTGCCTGGACTAAGGGGGTACCGGGACAGGGCAATCAGCCCCAGCATTTT	CAWTKGVPGQGNQPQHF	once	TRBV30	TRBD1	TRBJ1-5
TGTGCCAGCAGTTTTGACAGCCTAAGCACAGATACGCAGTATTTT	CASSFDSLSTDTQYF	.	TRBV27	.	TRBJ2-3
TGTGCCAGCAGCTTGGTTGGGACAGGGGGCTGGGGGAATGAGCAGTTCTTC	CASSLVGTGGWGNEQFF	.	TRBV5-5	TRBD1	TRBJ2-1
TGTGCCACCAGCAGGAAGAGACAGGACAGTTCCCGCTCTGGAAACACCATATATTTT	CATSRKRQDSSRSGNTIYF	.	TRBV15	.	TRBJ1-3
TGTGCCAGCTCGCCACAGGGGCTGAGGACTGAAGCTTTCTTT	CASSPQGLRTEAFF	.	TRBV18	TRBD1	TRBJ1-1
TGTGCCAGCAGCTCTACCCCCCATACGCAGTATTTT	CASSSTPHTQYF	.	TRBV11-3	.	TRBJ2-3
TGTGCCAGCAGAAAAGGGGCAGATACGCAGTATTTT	CASRKGADTQYF	.	TRBV12-3/TRBV12-4	.	TRBJ2-3
TGCAGCGTAGATCAGGGGTGGGTCTCCTACGAGCAGTACTTC	CSVDQGWVSYEQYF	.	TRBV29-1	.	TRBJ2-7
TGTGCCAGCCTCAAGCGGAGCTCCTACGAGCAGTACTTC	CASLKRSSYEQYF	.	TRBV6-4	.	TRBJ2-7
TGTGCCACCAGCGCTAGACAGGGGTTGGCCCACAATGAGCAGTTCTTC	CATSARQGLAHNEQFF	.	TRBV24-1	TRBD1	TRBJ2-1
TGTGCCAGCAGTTTAGTCTTTCAGCCCCAGCATTTT	CASSLVFQPQHF	.	TRBV28	.	TRBJ1-5
TGTGCCAGCAGTAAAGACCGGGGGTCCACAGATACGCAGTATTTT	CASSKDRGSTDTQYF	.	TRBV25-1	.	TRBJ2-3
TGCACCAGCAGTTACAGGGCGGGTGAAGCTTTCTTT	CTSSYRAGEAFF	.	TRBV1	.	TRBJ1-1
TGCGCCAGCTCTACTGCGAGACTGTCCTACGAGCAGTACTTC	CASSTARLSYEQYF	.	TRBV5-1	.	TRBJ2-7
TGCGCCAGCAGCCAAGGCCAGGTCGATGTCGAAAAACTGTTTTTT	CASSQGQVDVEKLFF	.	TRBV4-1	.	TRBJ1-4
TGTGCCAGCACCCCTTGGGGGGGAGGGTACTATCAGCCCCAGCATTTT	CASTPWGGGYYQPQHF	.	TRBV28	.	TRBJ1-5
TGTGCCAGTAACTCCCGGGGGTCCTCTGGAAACACCATATATTTT	CASNSRGSSGNTIYF	.	TRBV19	.	TRBJ1-3
TGTGCCAGCAGCAATCTCCTACTCCCGCTATCCGCCTACGAGCAGTACTTC	CASSNLLLPLSAYEQYF	.	TRBV21-1	.	TRBJ2-7
TGTGCCAGCAGTTACAGGGCTAGCGGGGGGCTAGAGACCCAGTACTTC	CASSYRASGGLETQYF	.	TRBV6-6	TRBD2	TRBJ2-5
TGTGCCAGCAGCTTAGAGCGGGGAGGGCCGGCCGGGGAGCTGTTTTTT	CASSLERGGPAGELFF	.	TRBV7-2	TRBD2	TRBJ2-2
TGTGCCAGCAGCTTAGAGGGCGGGGGCCCCCGAAGCCAGCAGTACTTC	CASSLEGGGPRSQQYF	.	TRBV7-2	.	TRBJ2-7
TGTGCCAGCAGCCAGGGACAGGATAATTCACCCCTCCACTTT	CASSQGQDNSPLHF	.	TRBV3-1/TRBV3-2	TRBD1	TRBJ1-6
TGTGCCAGCAGTCCCCGGGACAGAGCCTCCTACGAGCAGTACTTC	CASSPRDRASYEQYF	few	TRBV27	TRBD1	TRBJ2-7
TGCAGTGCTAAAGGGGAAGAGACCCAGTACTTC	CSAKGEETQYF	.	TRBV20-1	.	TRBJ2-5
TGTGCCTGGGTGGGACTAGCGAAAGCTGAGCAGTTCTTC	CAWVGLAKAEQFF	.	TRBV30	TRBD2	TRBJ2-1
TGCGCCAGCAGCCTCCAGGGACTCACGCGGGACGAGCAGTACTTC	CASSLQGLTRDEQYF	.	TRBV4-1	.	TRBJ2-7